The entry below describes one TCR beta chain. This sample was taken from a study of T-cell reconstitution after alpha-beta-depleted transplantation in children. Using unique molecular identifiers, the investigators prepared the TCRbeta library. TCRdb fed the PCR reads into MiXCR, producing one record per CDR3 protein. The sample comprises hundreds of thousands of distinct CDR3 sequences, 10% to 13% of which are singletons, and 4% to 5% rests with the top ten. Trimming removed 3 bases at V and 7 bases at J, with 15 bases between. The CDR3 contains 13 residues. CDR1 and CDR2 (germline): DFQATT, SNEGSKA (reference sequence).

The chain uses TRBV20-1 and TRBJ2-5; the D gene could be TRBD1 or TRBD2 (5 bases each). Sample: PBMCs from the stem cell graft donor, taken from the stem cell graft. The receptor was isolated from a human donor who donated a stem cell graft to a child with acute myeloid leukemia. CDR3 amino acids: CSASTPGAGTQYF. CDR3 nucleotide sequence: TGCAGTGCTAGTACACCTGGGGCGGGGACCCAGTACTTC.